A selection of T cell receptor beta chains follows, all from one sample in a study of T cell responses to AZD1222 COVID-19 vaccine. The data were produced by immunoSEQ multiplex PCR, yet TCRdb's version contains in-frame clones alone and is incomplete. Of some 85,000 clones listed, about nine tenths were seen once; the top ten hold 24%. The sequencing used peripheral blood, collected on day 0 of AZD1222 vaccination. These receptors originate from an adult in good health. The CDR3 runs from the conserved cysteine through the conserved F or W. D genes are given only for firm matches. The size entry is marked missing in some rows and otherwise reads once, few, many or a size class.

cdr3_nt cdr3_aa d_call j_call clone_size v_call
TGTGCCAGTAGTTTAACAGGGGCGAGAGAGACCCAGTACTTC CASSLTGARETQYF TRBD1 TRBJ2-5 few TRBV19
TGTGCCAGCAGCCAGGGCACTGATCAGCCCCAGCATTTT CASSQGTDQPQHF - TRBJ1-5 - TRBV18
TGTGCCACCATACGGACAGGGTACTTCAATCAGCCCCAGCATTTT CATIRTGYFNQPQHF TRBD1 TRBJ1-5 - TRBV28
TGTGCCAGCAGTTCTCCACCGGACGGCACCTACGAGCAGTACTTC CASSSPPDGTYEQYF - TRBJ2-7 - TRBV6-5
TGTGCCAGTAGTGTCCACGTCCGAGGGGTGGTTGGCTACACCTTC CASSVHVRGVVGYTF - TRBJ1-2 - TRBV19
TGCGCCAGCAGCAACGAGGACACCATATATTTT CASSNEDTIYF - TRBJ1-3 - TRBV5-1
TGTGCCAGCAGCTTAATGTGGCAGGGTCGAGTAGATTCACCCCTCCACTTT CASSLMWQGRVDSPLHF - TRBJ1-6 - TRBV11-3
TGTGCCAGCAGTTTATGGGCCTCGAACACTGAAGCTTTCTTT CASSLWASNTEAFF - TRBJ1-1 - TRBV28
TGTGCCAGCAGTGATGTAGATAGCAATCAGCCCCAGCATTTT CASSDVDSNQPQHF - TRBJ1-5 - TRBV2
TGTGCCAGCAGCCCTCGCGTGGGGCGAATGAACACTGAAGCTTTCTTT CASSPRVGRMNTEAFF - TRBJ1-1 - TRBV3-1/TRBV3-2
TGTGCCAGCAGCCAAGACGCTAGCGGGTCTTTCTATGAGCAGTTCTTC CASSQDASGSFYEQFF TRBD2 TRBJ2-1 few TRBV3-1/TRBV3-2
TGTGCCACCAGTGATCGGTTGGCATCTGGGGAGCTGTTTTTT CATSDRLASGELFF - TRBJ2-2 few TRBV24-1
TGTGCCAGCCCCGACGGGAGCGCGCGGAGTCGCAATCAGCCCCAGCATTTT CASPDGSARSRNQPQHF - TRBJ1-5 - TRBV11-3
TGTGCCAGCAGCCAGTCCGGGCCTTGGGGCACTGAAGCTTTCTTT CASSQSGPWGTEAFF - TRBJ1-1 - TRBV11-2
TGCGCCAGCAGCTTGGTAGGGCTCGCGGGCACAGATACGCAGTATTTT CASSLVGLAGTDTQYF - TRBJ2-3 - TRBV5-1
TGTGCCAGCAGTTTTAAGGCAGGGGGCATCAAGCCCCAGCATTTT CASSFKAGGIKPQHF TRBD1 TRBJ1-5 - TRBV27
TGTGCCAGCAGCCCTAGGGGGCGGGAAGATGAGCAGTTCTTC CASSPRGREDEQFF - TRBJ2-1 - TRBV9
TGTGCCAGTAGTATTGGGACAGGGAAGGCCGTCGGAAACACCATATATTTT CASSIGTGKAVGNTIYF TRBD1 TRBJ1-3 - TRBV19
TGTGCCAGCAGCTTATCAGATACGCAGTATTTT CASSLSDTQYF - TRBJ2-3 once TRBV11-1
TGTGCCAGCAGCTTCCAAGACACCGATTCACCCCTCCACTTT CASSFQDTDSPLHF - TRBJ1-6 - TRBV11-2
TGCGCCAGCAGCTTGGCCGGGGATTCGAGGGATGGCTACACCTTC CASSLAGDSRDGYTF - TRBJ1-2 - TRBV5-1
TGTGCCAGTAGTATAAGACTAGCGGGCTTGTCCTACAATGAGCAGTTCTTC CASSIRLAGLSYNEQFF TRBD2 TRBJ2-1 once TRBV19
TGTGCTAGTGGTTTGGGACAGGGAAACACCATATATTTT CASGLGQGNTIYF - TRBJ1-3 - TRBV12-5
TGTGCCAGCAGTGATCTAGGGTTGGGCAATCAGCCCCAGCATTTT CASSDLGLGNQPQHF - TRBJ1-5 - TRBV2
TGTGCCTGGAGCACCATCGGAGGGACTAGCGGCCCCAACCGGAAGCAGTTCTTC CAWSTIGGTSGPNRKQFF TRBD2 TRBJ2-1 - TRBV30
TGTGCCAGCAGTGACTCCGAAGGAAGCTCACCCCTCCACTTT CASSDSEGSSPLHF - TRBJ1-6 - TRBV6-4
TGTGCCACCAGTGTTCCTGGGGGGACTAGTCTGAGTGAGCAGTTCTTC CATSVPGGTSLSEQFF TRBD2 TRBJ2-1 - TRBV24-1
TGTGCCAGCACCAAAAGTTGGGACACCGGGGAGCTGTTTTTT CASTKSWDTGELFF - TRBJ2-2 - TRBV6-5
TGTGCCAGCAGTGATACGACAGTCAATCAGCCCCAGCATTTT CASSDTTVNQPQHF - TRBJ1-5 few TRBV25-1
TGTGCCAGCAGTCGCCCCATGAACACTGAAGCTTTCTTT CASSRPMNTEAFF - TRBJ1-1 - TRBV28
TGTGCCAGCAGTAGCACAGCGAACACTGAAGCTTTCTTT CASSSTANTEAFF - TRBJ1-1 - TRBV25-1
TGTGCCAGTAGTCGGCAGCCAAGCAATCAGCCCCAGCATTTT CASSRQPSNQPQHF - TRBJ1-5 - TRBV19
TGTGCCAGCAGCTTATCACAGGGGAACACTGAAGCTTTCTTT CASSLSQGNTEAFF - TRBJ1-1 - TRBV7-9
TGCGCCAGCAGCCCGACCGGGACAGGGAACTCTGGAAACACCATATATTTT CASSPTGTGNSGNTIYF TRBD1 TRBJ1-3 - TRBV5-1
TGTGCCAGCAGAAAAGACACCAACCAAGAGACCCAGTACTTC CASRKDTNQETQYF - TRBJ2-5 - TRBV5-8
TGTGCCAGCAGCGCGGACAGGGGGCGGAAGGAGACCCAGTACTTC CASSADRGRKETQYF TRBD1 TRBJ2-5 - TRBV7-9
TGCGCCAGCAGCCTAGCAACCAACTATGGCTACACCTTC CASSLATNYGYTF - TRBJ1-2 - TRBV4-1
TGTGCCAGCAGCCCGACCCGGGCAGATACGCAGTATTTT CASSPTRADTQYF - TRBJ2-3 - TRBV11-2
TGCGCCAGCAGCCCCGGCGAGTCGGGGAGAGGGGATACGCAGTATTTT CASSPGESGRGDTQYF - TRBJ2-3 - TRBV5-1
TGTGCCAGCAGCCAAGATAGGGTAGCGGGGGGCACAGATACGCAGTATTTT CASSQDRVAGGTDTQYF TRBD2 TRBJ2-3 - TRBV3-1/TRBV3-2
TGTGCCAGCAGCTCCTTAGGGGCACTGGGGAACACTGAAGCTTTCTTT CASSSLGALGNTEAFF - TRBJ1-1 once TRBV14
TGTGCCAGCAGCGGAGGACTGGAGGGATACGAGCAGTACTTC CASSGGLEGYEQYF - TRBJ2-7 few TRBV7-2
TGTGCCAGCAGTAGGGACAACACCTACGAGCAGTACTTC CASSRDNTYEQYF - TRBJ2-7 - TRBV7-7
TGTGCCAGTAGTATAGGGGGGACGCAGAAGACCCAGTACTTC CASSIGGTQKTQYF - TRBJ2-5 few TRBV19
TGTGCCAGCAGCATAGCCGTGGTCCATTCATCTTTCTTT CASSIAVVHSSFF - TRBJ1-1 - TRBV12-3/TRBV12-4
TGTGCCAGCAGCCATAGCCTCATTGGGGATGGCTACACCTTC CASSHSLIGDGYTF - TRBJ1-2 once TRBV3-1/TRBV3-2
TGTGCCAGCAGTGGGGCCAGGGGGCCCAATCAGCCCCAGCATTTT CASSGARGPNQPQHF TRBD1 TRBJ1-5 - TRBV2
TGTGCCAGCAGCTCCACCCGACTAGCAGACAATGAGCAGTTCTTC CASSSTRLADNEQFF TRBD2 TRBJ2-1 few TRBV3-1/TRBV3-2
TGTGCCAGTAGGGTCGGTAGCAATCAGCCCCAGCATTTT CASRVGSNQPQHF - TRBJ1-5 - TRBV19
TGTGCCAGCAGTGAGGAGGGAGTAGTTGGCTACACCTTC CASSEEGVVGYTF - TRBJ1-2 - TRBV6-6
TGTGCCAGCAGTTTATTCCGTGGTTCACCCCTCCACTTT CASSLFRGSPLHF - TRBJ1-6 - TRBV28
TGTGCCAGCAGCCAAGATTGGGGGGGCGCCTACAATGAGCAGTTCTTC CASSQDWGGAYNEQFF - TRBJ2-1 few TRBV4-2
TGTGCCTGGAGAGCAGGCGACCGATCAGCTTTCTTT CAWRAGDRSAFF - TRBJ1-1 - TRBV30
TGTGCTAGTGTCTGGGGACAATTAACTGAAGCTTTCTTT CASVWGQLTEAFF - TRBJ1-1 - TRBV12-5
TGCGCCAGCAGCCAAGGGGCAACTAATGAAAAACTGTTTTTT CASSQGATNEKLFF - TRBJ1-4 - TRBV5-1
TGCGCCAGCAGCTTGGTGGGGCAGGGAAACACCATATATTTT CASSLVGQGNTIYF - TRBJ1-3 - TRBV5-1
TGTGCCAGCTCCCAAGCGGGACAAGAGACCCAGTACTTC CASSQAGQETQYF TRBD2 TRBJ2-5 - TRBV18
TGTGCCAGCAGCGTCAGGTGGGAGGGCAATGAGCAGTTCTTC CASSVRWEGNEQFF TRBD2 TRBJ2-1 once TRBV9
TGTGCCAGCAGTTACTACGGGGGGTCCTACAATGAGCAGTTCTTC CASSYYGGSYNEQFF TRBD2 TRBJ2-1 - TRBV2